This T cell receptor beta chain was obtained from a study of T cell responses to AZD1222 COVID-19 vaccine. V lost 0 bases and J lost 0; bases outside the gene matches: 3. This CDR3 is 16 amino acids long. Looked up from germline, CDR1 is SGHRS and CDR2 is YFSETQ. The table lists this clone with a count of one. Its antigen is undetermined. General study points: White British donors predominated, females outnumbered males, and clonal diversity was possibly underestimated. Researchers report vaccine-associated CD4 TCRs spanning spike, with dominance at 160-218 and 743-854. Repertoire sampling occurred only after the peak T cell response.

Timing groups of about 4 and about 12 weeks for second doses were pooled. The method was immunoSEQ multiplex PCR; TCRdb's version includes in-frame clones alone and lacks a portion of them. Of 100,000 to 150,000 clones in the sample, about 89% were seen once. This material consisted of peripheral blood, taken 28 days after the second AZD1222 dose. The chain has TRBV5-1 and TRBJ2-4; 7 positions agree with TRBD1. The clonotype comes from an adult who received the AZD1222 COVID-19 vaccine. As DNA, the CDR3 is TGCGCCAGCAGCTTGGTACAGGGGTTAGCCAAAAACATTCAGTACTTC. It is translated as CASSLVQGLAKNIQYF.